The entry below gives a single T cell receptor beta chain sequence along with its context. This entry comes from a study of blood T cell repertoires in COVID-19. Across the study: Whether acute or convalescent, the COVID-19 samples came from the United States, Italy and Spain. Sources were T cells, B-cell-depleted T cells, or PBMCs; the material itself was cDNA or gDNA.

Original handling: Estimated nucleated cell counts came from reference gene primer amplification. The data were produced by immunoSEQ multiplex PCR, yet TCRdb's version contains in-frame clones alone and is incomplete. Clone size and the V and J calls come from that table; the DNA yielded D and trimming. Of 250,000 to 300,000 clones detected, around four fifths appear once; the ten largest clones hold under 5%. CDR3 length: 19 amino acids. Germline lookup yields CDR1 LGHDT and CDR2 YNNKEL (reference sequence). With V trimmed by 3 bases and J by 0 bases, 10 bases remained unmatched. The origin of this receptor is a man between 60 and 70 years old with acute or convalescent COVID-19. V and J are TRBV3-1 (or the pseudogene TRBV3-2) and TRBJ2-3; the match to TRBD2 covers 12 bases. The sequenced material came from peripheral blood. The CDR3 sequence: CASSQWASGGASSTDTQYF. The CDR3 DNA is TGTGCCAGCAGCCAGTGGGCTAGCGGGGGGGCATCTAGCACAGATACGCAGTATTTT.